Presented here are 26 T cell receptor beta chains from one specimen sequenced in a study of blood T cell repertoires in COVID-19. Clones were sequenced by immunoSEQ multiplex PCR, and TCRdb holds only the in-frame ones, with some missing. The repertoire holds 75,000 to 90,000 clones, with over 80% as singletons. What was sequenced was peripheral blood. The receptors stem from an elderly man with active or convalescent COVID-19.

CDR3 nucleotides: TGTGCCAGCAGCTTTTCTTTGAGCACAGATACGCAGTATTTT. Its translation: CASSFSLSTDTQYF. This chain links TRBV5-4 with TRBJ2-3; D remains unclear. The CDR3 consists of 14 residues. The V and J ends lost 2 bases and 0 bases respectively, with 7 bases between them. The germline gives CDR1 SGHNT, CDR2 YYREEE (reference sequence). Full variable domain (remainder filled in from reference TRBV5-4 and TRBJ2-3): ETGVTQSPTHLIKTRGQQVTLRCSSQSGHNTVSWYQQALGQGPQFIFQYYREEENGRGNFPPRFSGLQFPNYSSELNVNALELDDSALYLCASSFSLSTDTQYFGPGTRLTVL.

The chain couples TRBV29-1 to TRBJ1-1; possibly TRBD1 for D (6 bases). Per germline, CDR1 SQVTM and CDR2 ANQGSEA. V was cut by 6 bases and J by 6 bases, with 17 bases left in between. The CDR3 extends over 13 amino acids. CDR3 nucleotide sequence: TGCAGCGTAAAACCGGGACATCCTTCTGAAGCTTTCTTT. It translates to CSVKPGHPSEAFF.

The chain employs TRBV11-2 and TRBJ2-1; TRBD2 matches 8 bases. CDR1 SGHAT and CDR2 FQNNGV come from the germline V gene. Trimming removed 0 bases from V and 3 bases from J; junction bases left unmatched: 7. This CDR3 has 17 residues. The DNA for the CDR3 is TGTGCCAGCAGCTTAGATGGGCGGGGGGCAATCTACAATGAGCAGTTCTTC. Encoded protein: CASSLDGRGAIYNEQFF. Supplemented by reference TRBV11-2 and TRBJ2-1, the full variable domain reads EAGVAQSPRYKIIEKRQSVAFWCNPISGHATLYWYQQILGQGPKLLIQFQNNGVVDDSQLPKDRFSAERLKGVDSTLKIQPAKLEDSAVYLCASSLDGRGAIYNEQFFGPGTRLTVL.

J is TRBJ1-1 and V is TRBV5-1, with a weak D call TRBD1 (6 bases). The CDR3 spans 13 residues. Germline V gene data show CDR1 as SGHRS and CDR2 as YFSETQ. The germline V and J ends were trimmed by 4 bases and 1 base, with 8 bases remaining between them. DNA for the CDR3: TGCGCCAGCAGCGTGGACAGGAACACTGAAGCTTTCTTT. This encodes CASSVDRNTEAFF.

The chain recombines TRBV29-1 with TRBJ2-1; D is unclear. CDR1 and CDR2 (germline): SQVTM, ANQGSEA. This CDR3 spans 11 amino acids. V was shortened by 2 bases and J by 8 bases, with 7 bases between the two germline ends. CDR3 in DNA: TGCAGCGTTGAATTTACTCATGAGCAGTTCTTC. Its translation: CSVEFTHEQFF.

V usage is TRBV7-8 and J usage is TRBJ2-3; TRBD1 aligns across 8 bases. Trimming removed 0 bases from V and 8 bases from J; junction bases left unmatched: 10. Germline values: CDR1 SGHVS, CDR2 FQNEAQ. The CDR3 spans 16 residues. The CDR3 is CASSLAVRGRSGTQYF. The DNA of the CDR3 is TGTGCCAGCAGCTTAGCGGTCAGGGGGCGGTCAGGTACGCAGTATTTT.

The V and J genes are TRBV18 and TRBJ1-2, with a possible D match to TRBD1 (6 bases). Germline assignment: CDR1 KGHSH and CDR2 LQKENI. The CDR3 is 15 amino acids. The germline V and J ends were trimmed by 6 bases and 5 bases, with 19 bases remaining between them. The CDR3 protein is CASSQGQQVEYGYTF. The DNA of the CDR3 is TGTGCCAGCTCGCAGGGGCAACAGGTGGAGTATGGCTACACCTTC.

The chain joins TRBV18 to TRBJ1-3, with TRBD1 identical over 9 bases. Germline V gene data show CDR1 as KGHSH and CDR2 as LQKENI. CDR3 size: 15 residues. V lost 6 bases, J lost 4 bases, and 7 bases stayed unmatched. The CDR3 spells CASSHNRGPGNTIYF. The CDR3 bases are TGTGCCAGCTCTCATAACAGGGGGCCAGGAAACACCATATATTTT. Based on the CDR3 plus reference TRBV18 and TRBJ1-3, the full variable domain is NAGVMQNPRHLVRRRGQEARLRCSPMKGHSHVYWYRQLPEEGLKFMVYLQKENIIDESGMPKERFSAEFPKEGPSILRIQQVVRGDSAAYFCASSHNRGPGNTIYFGEGSWLTVV.

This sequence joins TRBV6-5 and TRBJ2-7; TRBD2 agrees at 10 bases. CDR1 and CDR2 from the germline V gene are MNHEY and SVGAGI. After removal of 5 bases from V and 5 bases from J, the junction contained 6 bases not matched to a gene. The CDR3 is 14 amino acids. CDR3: CASSSGRAVDEQYV. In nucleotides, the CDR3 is TGTGCCAGCAGTAGCGGGAGGGCCGTCGACGAGCAGTACGTC.

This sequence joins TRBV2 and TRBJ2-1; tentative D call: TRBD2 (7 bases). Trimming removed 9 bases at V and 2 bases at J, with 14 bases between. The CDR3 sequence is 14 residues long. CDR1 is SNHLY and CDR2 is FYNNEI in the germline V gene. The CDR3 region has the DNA TGTGCCAGGGGGGGGCCCGGGACCTACAATGAGCAGTTCTTC. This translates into CARGGPGTYNEQFF. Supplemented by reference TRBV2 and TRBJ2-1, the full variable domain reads EPEVTQTPSHQVTQMGQEVILRCVPISNHLYFYWYRQILGQKVEFLVSFYNNEISEKSEIFDDQFSVERPDGSNFTLKIRSTKLEDSAMYFCARGGPGTYNEQFFGPGTRLTVL.

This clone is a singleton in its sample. CDR3 loop: CASSLTGGLGSNQPQHF. The CDR3 coding sequence is TGTGCCAGCAGCCTGACAGGGGGCCTTGGGAGCAATCAGCCCCAGCATTTT. The chain couples TRBV7-6 to TRBJ1-5, with TRBD1 identical over 10 bases. J lost 1 base, V lost 5 bases, and 8 bases had no gene match. Germline V gene sequence: CDR1 SGHVS, CDR2 FNYEAQ. CDR3 length: 17 amino acids.

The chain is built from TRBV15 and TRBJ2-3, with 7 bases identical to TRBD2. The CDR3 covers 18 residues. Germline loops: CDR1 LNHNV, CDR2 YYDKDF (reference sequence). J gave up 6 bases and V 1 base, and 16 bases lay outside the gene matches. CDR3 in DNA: TGTGCCACCAGCAGAGCCCGGGTCCAAGCCGGGAGGACGGATACGCAGTATTTT. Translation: CATSRARVQAGRTDTQYF. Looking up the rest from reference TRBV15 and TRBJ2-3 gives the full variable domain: DAMVIQNPRYQVTQFGKPVTLSCSQTLNHNVMYWYQQKSSQAPKLLFHYYDKDFNNEADTPDNFQSRRPNTSFCFLDIRSPGLGDTAMYLCATSRARVQAGRTDTQYFGPGTRLTVL.

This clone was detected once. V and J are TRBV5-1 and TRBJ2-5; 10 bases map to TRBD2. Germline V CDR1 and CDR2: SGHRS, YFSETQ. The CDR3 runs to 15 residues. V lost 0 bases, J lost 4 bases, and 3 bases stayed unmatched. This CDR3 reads CASSLGVAGGETQYF. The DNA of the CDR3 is TGCGCCAGCAGCTTGGGCGTAGCGGGGGGAGAGACCCAGTACTTC.

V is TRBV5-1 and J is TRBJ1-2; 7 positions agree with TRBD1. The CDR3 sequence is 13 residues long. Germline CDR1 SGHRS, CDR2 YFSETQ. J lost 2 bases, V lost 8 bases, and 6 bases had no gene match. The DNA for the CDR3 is TGCGCCAGTCGGGGACAGCTCAACTATGGCTACACCTTC. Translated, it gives CASRGQLNYGYTF.

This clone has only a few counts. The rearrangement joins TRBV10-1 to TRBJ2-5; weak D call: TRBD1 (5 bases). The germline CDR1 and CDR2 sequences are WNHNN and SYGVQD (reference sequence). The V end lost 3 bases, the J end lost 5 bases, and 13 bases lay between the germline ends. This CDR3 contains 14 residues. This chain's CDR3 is CASSEQDKTETQYF. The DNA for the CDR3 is TGCGCCAGCAGTGAACAGGACAAAACGGAGACCCAGTACTTC.

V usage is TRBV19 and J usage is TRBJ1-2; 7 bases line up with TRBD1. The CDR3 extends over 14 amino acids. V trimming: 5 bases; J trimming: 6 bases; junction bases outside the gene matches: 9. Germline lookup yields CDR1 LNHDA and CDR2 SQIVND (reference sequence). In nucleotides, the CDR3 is TGTGCCAGTAGTTCGGGACAGCCACCCCATGGCTACACCTTC. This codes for CASSSGQPPHGYTF.

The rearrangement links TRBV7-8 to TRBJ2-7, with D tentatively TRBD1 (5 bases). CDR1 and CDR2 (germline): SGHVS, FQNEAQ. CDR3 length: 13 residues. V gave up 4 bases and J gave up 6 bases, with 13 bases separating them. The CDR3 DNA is TGTGCCAGCAGCTCCACCAGGGTGGGCGAGCAGTACGTC. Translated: CASSSTRVGEQYV.

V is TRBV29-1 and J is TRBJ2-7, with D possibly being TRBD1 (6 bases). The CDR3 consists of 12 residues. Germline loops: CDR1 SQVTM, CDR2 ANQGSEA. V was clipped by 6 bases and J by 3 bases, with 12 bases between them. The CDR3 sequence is CSVQGLDYEQYV. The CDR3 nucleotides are TGCAGCGTGCAGGGGCTCGACTACGAGCAGTACGTC.

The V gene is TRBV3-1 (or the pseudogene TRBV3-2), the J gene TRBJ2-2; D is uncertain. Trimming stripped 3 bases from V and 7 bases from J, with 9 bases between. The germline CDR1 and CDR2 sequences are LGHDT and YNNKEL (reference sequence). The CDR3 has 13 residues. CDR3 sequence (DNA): TGTGCCAGCAGCCATCGGGTGGGCGGGGAGCTGTTTTTT. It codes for CASSHRVGGELFF.

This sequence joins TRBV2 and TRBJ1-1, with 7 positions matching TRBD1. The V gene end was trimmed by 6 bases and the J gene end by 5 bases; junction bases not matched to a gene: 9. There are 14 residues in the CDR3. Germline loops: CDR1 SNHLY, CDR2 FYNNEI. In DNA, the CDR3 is TGTGCCAGCAGCGATACAGGGGTATGGACTGAAGCTTTCTTT. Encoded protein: CASSDTGVWTEAFF.

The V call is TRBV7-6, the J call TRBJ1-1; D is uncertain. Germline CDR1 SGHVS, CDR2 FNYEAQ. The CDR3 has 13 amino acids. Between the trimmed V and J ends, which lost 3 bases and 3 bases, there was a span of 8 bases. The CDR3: CASSFARDTEAFF. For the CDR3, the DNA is TGTGCCAGCAGCTTTGCGAGAGACACTGAAGCTTTCTTT.

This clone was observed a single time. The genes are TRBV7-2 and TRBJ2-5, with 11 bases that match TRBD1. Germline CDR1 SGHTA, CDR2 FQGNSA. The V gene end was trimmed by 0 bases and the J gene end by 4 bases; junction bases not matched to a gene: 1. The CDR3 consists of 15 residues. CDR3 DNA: TGTGCCAGCAGCTTAGCCGGGACAGGGGGAGAGACCCAGTACTTC. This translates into CASSLAGTGGETQYF.

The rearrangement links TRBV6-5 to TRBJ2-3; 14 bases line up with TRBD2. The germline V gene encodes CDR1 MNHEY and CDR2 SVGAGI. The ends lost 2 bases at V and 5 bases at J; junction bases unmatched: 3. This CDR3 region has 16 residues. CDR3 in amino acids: CASSYGTSGSQDTQYF. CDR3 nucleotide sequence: TGTGCCAGCAGTTACGGGACTAGCGGGAGCCAAGATACGCAGTATTTT.

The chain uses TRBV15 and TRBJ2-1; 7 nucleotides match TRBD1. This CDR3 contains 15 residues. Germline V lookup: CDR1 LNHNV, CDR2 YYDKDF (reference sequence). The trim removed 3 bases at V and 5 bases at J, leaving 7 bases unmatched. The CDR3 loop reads CATSRIGGAHNEQFF. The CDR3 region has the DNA TGTGCCACCAGCAGGATAGGGGGCGCGCACAATGAGCAGTTCTTC.

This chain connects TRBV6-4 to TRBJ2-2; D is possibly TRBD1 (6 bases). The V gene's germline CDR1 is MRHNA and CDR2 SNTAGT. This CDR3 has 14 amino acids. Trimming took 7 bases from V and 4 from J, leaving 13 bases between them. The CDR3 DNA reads TGTGCCAGCAAACAGGGAAGTGGCACCGGGGAGCTGTTTTTT. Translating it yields CASKQGSGTGELFF.

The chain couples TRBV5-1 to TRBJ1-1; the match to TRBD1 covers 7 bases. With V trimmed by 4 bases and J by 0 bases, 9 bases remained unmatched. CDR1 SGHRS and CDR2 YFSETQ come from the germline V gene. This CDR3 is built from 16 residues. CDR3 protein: CASSERDRQMNTEAFF. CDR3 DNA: TGCGCCAGCAGCGAAAGGGACAGACAGATGAACACTGAAGCTTTCTTT.